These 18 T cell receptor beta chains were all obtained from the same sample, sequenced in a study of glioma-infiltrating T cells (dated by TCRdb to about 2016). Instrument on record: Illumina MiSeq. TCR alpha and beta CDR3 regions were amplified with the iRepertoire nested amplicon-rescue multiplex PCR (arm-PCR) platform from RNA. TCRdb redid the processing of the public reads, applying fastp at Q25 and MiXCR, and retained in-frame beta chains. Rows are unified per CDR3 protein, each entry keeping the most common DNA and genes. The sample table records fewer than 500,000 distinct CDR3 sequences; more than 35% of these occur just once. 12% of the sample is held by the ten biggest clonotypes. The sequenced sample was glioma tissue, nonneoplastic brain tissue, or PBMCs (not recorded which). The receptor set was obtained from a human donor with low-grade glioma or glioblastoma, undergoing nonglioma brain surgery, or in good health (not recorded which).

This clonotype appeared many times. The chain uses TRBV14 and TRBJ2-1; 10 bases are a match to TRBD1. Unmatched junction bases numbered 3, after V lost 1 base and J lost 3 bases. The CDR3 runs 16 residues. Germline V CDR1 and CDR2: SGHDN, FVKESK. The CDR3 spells CASSQVGTGVYNEQFF. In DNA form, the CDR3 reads TGTGCCAGCAGCCAAGTGGGGACAGGGGTCTACAATGAGCAGTTCTTC.

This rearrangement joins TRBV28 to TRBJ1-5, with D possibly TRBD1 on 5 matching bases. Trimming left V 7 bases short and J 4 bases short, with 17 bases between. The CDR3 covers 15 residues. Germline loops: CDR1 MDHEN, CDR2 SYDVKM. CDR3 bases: TGTGCCAGCACCAAGAATGGGGGGTGGAATCAGCCCCAGCATTTT. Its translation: CASTKNGGWNQPQHF.

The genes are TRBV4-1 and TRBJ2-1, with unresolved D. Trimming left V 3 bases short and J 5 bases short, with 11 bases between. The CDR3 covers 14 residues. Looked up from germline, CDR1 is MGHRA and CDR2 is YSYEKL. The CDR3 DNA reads TGCGCCAGCAGCCACCCCCAGGTGAACAATGAGCAGTTCTTC. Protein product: CASSHPQVNNEQFF.

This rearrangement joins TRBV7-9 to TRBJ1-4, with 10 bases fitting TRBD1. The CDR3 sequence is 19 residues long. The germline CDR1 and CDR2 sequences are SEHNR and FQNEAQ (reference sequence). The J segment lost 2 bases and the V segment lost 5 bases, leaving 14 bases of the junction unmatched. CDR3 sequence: CASSPRPGTGAGTNEKLFF. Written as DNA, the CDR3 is TGTGCCAGCAGCCCCCGTCCCGGGACAGGGGCGGGGACTAATGAAAAACTGTTTTTT. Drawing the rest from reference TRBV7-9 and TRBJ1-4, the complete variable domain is DTGVSQNPRHKITKRGQNVTFRCDPISEHNRLYWYRQTLGQGPEFLTYFQNEAQLEKSRLLSDRFSAERPKGSFSTLEIQRTEQGDSAMYLCASSPRPGTGAGTNEKLFFGSGTQLSVL.

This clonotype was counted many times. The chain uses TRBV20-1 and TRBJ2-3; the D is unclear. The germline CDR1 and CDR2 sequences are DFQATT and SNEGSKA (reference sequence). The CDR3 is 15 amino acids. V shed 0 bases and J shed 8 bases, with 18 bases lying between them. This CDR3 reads CSARDSRFATGTQYF. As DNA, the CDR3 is TGCAGTGCTAGAGATTCTAGATTCGCCACGGGTACGCAGTATTTT.

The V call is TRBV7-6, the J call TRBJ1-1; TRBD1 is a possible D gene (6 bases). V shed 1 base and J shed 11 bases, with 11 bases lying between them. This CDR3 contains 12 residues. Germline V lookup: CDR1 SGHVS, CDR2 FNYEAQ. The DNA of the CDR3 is TGTGCCAGCAGCTTAGAGGGGGAGGCGGCTTTCTTT. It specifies CASSLEGEAAFF.

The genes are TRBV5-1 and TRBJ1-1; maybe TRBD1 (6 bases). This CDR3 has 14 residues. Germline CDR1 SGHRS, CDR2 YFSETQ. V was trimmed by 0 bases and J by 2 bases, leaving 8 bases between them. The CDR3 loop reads CASSLVGANTEAFF. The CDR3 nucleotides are TGCGCCAGCAGCTTGGTGGGGGCAAACACTGAAGCTTTCTTT.

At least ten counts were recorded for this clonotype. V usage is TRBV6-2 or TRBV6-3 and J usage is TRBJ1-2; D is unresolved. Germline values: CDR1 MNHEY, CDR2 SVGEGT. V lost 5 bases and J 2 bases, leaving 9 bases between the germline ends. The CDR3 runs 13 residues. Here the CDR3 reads CASSPYRNYGYTF. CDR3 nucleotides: TGTGCCAGCAGTCCTTACAGAAACTATGGCTACACCTTC.

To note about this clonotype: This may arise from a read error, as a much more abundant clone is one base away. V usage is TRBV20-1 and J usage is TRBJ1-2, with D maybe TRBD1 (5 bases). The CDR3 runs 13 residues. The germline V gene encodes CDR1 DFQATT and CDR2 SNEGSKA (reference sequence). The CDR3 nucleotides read TGCGGTGCTAGAGTGAGAGGGGACTATGGCTACACCTTC. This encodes CGARVRGDYGYTF.

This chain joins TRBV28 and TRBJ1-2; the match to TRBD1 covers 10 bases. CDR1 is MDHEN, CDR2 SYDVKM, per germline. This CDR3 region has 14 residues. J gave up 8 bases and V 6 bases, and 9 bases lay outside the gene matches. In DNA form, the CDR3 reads TGTGCCAGCAGGAAGGGACAGGGGATTAGAGGCTACACCTTC. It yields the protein CASRKGQGIRGYTF.

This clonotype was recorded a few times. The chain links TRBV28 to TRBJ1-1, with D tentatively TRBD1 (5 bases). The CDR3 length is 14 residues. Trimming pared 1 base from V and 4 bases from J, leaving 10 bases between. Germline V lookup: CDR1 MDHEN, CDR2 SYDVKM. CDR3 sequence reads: CASSLYGGGTEAFF. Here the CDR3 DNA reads TGTGCCAGCAGTTTATACGGGGGGGGCACTGAAGCTTTCTTT.

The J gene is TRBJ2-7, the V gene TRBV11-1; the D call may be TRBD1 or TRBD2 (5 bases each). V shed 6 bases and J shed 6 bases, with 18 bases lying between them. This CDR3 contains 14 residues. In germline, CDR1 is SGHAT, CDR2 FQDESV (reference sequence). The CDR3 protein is CASSTPGRTVEQYF. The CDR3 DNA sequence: TGTGCCAGCAGTACTCCAGGGAGAACGGTCGAGCAGTACTTC.

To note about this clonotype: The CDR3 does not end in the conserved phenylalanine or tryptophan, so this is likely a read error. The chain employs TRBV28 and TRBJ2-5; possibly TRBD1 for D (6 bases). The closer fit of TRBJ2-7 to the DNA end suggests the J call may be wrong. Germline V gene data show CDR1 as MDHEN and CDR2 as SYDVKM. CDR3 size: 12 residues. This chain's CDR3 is CATKDSTYEQYS. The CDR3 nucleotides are TGTGCCACTAAGGACAGTACCTACGAGCAGTACTCC.

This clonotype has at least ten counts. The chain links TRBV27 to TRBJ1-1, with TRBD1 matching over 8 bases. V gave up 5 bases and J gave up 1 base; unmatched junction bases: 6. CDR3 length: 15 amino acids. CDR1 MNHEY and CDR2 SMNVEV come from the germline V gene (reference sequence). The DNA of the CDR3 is TGTGCCAGCAGTGGGCACAGGGGGGCGAACACTGAAGCTTTCTTT. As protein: CASSGHRGANTEAFF.

In nucleotides, the CDR3 is TGCAGTGCTAGACGTGACCGGGCTAGCGGATACCAAGAGACCCAGTACTTC. It is translated as CSARRDRASGYQETQYF. This rearrangement joins TRBV20-1 to TRBJ2-5, with TRBD2 identical over 7 bases. The CDR3 is 17 amino acids. After removal of 2 bases from V and 0 bases from J, the junction contained 12 bases not matched to a gene. Germline V gene data show CDR1 as DFQATT and CDR2 as SNEGSKA (reference sequence).

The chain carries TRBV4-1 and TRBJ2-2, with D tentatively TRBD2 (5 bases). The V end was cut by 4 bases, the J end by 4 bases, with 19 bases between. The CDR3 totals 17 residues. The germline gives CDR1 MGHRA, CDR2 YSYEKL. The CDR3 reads CASSPIISGEGTGELFF. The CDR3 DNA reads TGCGCCAGCAGCCCGATTATCAGCGGAGAGGGCACCGGGGAGCTGTTTTTT.

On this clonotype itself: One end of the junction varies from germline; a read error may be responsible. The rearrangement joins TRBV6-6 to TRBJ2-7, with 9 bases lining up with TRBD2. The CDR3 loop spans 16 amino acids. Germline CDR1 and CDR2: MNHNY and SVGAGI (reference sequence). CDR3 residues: CACSYTTSGSSYEQYF. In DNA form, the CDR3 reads TGTGCCTGCAGTTACACGACTAGCGGTAGCTCCTACGAGCAGTACTTC.

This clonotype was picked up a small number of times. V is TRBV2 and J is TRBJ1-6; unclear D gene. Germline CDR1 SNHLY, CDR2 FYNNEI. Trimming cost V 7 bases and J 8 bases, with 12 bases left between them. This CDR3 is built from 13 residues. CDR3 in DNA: TGTGCCAGCACCGACCTTCGGGATTCACCCCTCCACTTT. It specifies CASTDLRDSPLHF.